The clone carrying this TCR beta chain was seen just once. This CDR3 comprises 12 residues. V lost 2 bases, J lost 4 bases, and 5 bases lay in between. Clones were read by immunoSEQ multiplex PCR, and TCRdb kept only the in-frame ones, dropping some. The top ten clones hold about 1.6% of a sample with 150,000 to 180,000 clones, roughly 90% of them seen once. The data were taken from a study of T cell responses to AZD1222 COVID-19 vaccine. This clonotype was obtained from an adult who received the AZD1222 COVID-19 vaccine. This sample comprised peripheral blood, obtained 28 days after the second AZD1222 dose. The rearrangement links TRBV12-3 or TRBV12-4 to TRBJ1-1; D remains ambiguous. The CDR3: CASSLSPTEAFF. The CDR3 DNA sequence: TGTGCCAGCAGTTTATCACCCACTGAAGCTTTCTTT.